This TCR beta chain came from a study of PD-1 blockade in classical Hodgkin lymphoma. This clone was recorded a few times. Its target is not known. CDR1 and CDR2 (germline): SGHRS, YFSETQ. The V end lost 5 bases, the J end lost 3 bases, and 6 bases lay between the germline ends. CDR3 length: 13 amino acids. Only in-frame clones appear in the TCRdb table, and some are missing; sequencing was by immunoSEQ multiplex PCR. This sample carries around 100,000 clones, more than 85% of them seen once, and the ten largest clones take about 7.1%. Notes on the study in general: Undefined causes, possibly disease activity or prior therapy, underlie the repertoire differences. Those achieving complete response showed baseline diversity like newly diagnosed patients.

Each patient relapsed following autologous stem cell transplantation, and prior brentuximab vedotin exposure differed. The origin of this receptor is a human donor with classical Hodgkin lymphoma. The V and J genes are TRBV5-1 and TRBJ2-6; D is unresolved. Here the sequenced sample was peripheral blood mononuclear cells (PBMCs), taken before the second cycle of nivolumab. CDR3 loop: CASRADGANVLTF. The CDR3, as DNA: TGCGCCAGCAGGGCGGATGGGGCCAACGTCCTGACTTTC.